One and the same sample provided the 5 T cell receptor beta chains below, sequenced in a study of CD8 T cells in ankylosing spondylitis. A single record per CDR3 protein comes from TCRdb applying MiXCR to the 5' RACE reads. The sample has 30,000 to 45,000 distinct CDR3 sequences, under 15% seen once. Source material: synovial fluid, either unsorted or a sorted T cell fraction (not recorded which). Receptors were obtained from a male donor with ankylosing spondylitis.

This clonotype was picked up many times. This chain links TRBV29-1 with TRBJ2-1; D perhaps matches TRBD1 (5 bases). This CDR3 spans 16 amino acids. Germline-derived CDR1 and CDR2 are SQVTM and ANQGSEA. Between the trimmed V and J ends, which lost 1 base and 1 base, there was a span of 14 bases. CDR3 sequence (DNA): TGCAGCGTTGAAGGGGGCCCCAAAGGGTCCTACAATGAGCAGTTCTTC. Translating it yields CSVEGGPKGSYNEQFF.

This clonotype appeared many times. The rearrangement uses TRBV6-2 or TRBV6-3 and TRBJ2-7, with 8 positions matching TRBD1. Germline V gene lookup returns CDR1 MNHEY and CDR2 SVGEGT. V trimming: 0 bases; J trimming: 5 bases; junction bases outside the gene matches: 0. This CDR3 has 13 residues. The CDR3: CASSYSDRDEQYF. The CDR3 DNA sequence: TGTGCCAGCAGTTACTCGGACAGGGACGAGCAGTACTTC.

This clonotype was detected many times. This chain connects TRBV7-9 to TRBJ1-2, with D possibly matching TRBD1 (6 bases). The V gene lost 5 bases and the J gene lost 4 bases, with 14 bases spanning the gap. From germline, CDR1 is SEHNR and CDR2 FQNEAQ (reference sequence). The CDR3 covers 14 residues. CDR3 loop: CASSRTGPTYGYTF. The CDR3 region has the DNA TGTGCCAGCAGCCGTACAGGGCCTACCTATGGCTACACCTTC. Full variable domain (outside the CDR3, taken from reference TRBV7-9 and TRBJ1-2): DTGVSQNPRHKITKRGQNVTFRCDPISEHNRLYWYRQTLGQGPEFLTYFQNEAQLEKSRLLSDRFSAERPKGSFSTLEIQRTEQGDSAMYLCASSRTGPTYGYTFGSGTRLTVV.

The count of this clonotype is one. This sequence joins TRBV5-1 and TRBJ2-5; D gene ambiguous. Trimming took off 2 bases at V and 3 bases at J, with 8 bases between the two ends. The V gene's germline CDR1 is SGHRS and CDR2 YFSETQ. The length of the CDR3 is 13 residues. The CDR3 sequence is CASSLGSKETQYF. In DNA form, the CDR3 reads TGCGCCAGCAGCTTAGGTAGCAAAGAGACCCAGTACTTC.

The J gene is TRBJ2-7, the V gene TRBV9, with TRBD1 matching 9 bases. The CDR3 contains 16 residues. Trimming cost V 4 bases and J 4 bases; bases outside gene matches: 12. The germline V gene has CDR1 SGDLS and CDR2 YYNGEE. The DNA of the CDR3 is TGTGCCAGCAGCCCATCCCCGGGACAGGGCGCATACGAGCAGTACTTC. It encodes CASSPSPGQGAYEQYF.